The 12 T cell receptor beta chains presented below share a single source sample, sequenced in a study of shared T cell receptors in the human thymus. Here immunoSEQ multiplex PCR was the method, and the copy in TCRdb shows in-frame clones only, minus some. The sample includes fewer than 700,000 clones, around 89% seen only once; the top ten take approximately 0.01%. In addition, the sample was reused for a study of human thymus T cells.

The sequencing input was thymocytes. The origin of the receptors is a boy in the first two years of life with a congenital heart defect.

The gene calls are TRBV29-1 and TRBJ2-7; TRBD2 aligns across 10 bases. The junction had 9 bases not matched to a gene; V was cut back by 4 bases and J by 6 bases. CDR1 and CDR2 (germline): SQVTM, ANQGSEA. The CDR3 consists of 14 residues. CDR3 in DNA: TGCAGCGTTGGGGGGGGGCTAGCGGGGGCCGAGCAGTACTTC. It is translated as CSVGGGLAGAEQYF.

The chain has TRBV19 and TRBJ1-4; 7 nucleotides agree with TRBD1. This CDR3 is built from 14 residues. V lost 1 base, J lost 8 bases, and 4 bases stayed unmatched. The germline V gene has CDR1 LNHDA and CDR2 SQIVND (reference sequence). The CDR3 reads CASSIGRGEEKLFF. The CDR3 region has the DNA TGTGCCAGTAGTATAGGCAGGGGGGAGGAAAAACTGTTTTTT.

The chain recombines TRBV5-6 with TRBJ1-5; D is uncertain. This CDR3 is built from 14 residues. Germline assignment: CDR1 SGHDT and CDR2 YYEEEE. V was shortened by 0 bases and J by 16 bases, with 20 bases between the two germline ends. The CDR3 DNA reads TGTGCCAGCAGCTTGGACTGGGCCCCCCGGAGCGGACATTTT. This sequence encodes CASSLDWAPRSGHF. Drawing the rest from reference TRBV5-6 and TRBJ1-5, the complete variable domain is DAGVTQSPTHLIKTRGQQVTLRCSPKSGHDTVSWYQQALGQGPQFIFQYYEEEERQRGNFPDRFSGHQFPNYSSELNVNALLLGDSALYLCASSLDWAPRSGHFGDGTRLSIL.

The CDR3 reads CASSPDRVGEQYF. In DNA, the CDR3 is TGTGCCAGCAGTCCGGACAGGGTGGGGGAGCAGTACTTC. The rearrangement links TRBV2 to TRBJ2-7, with TRBD1 matching 8 bases. V lost 5 bases to trimming and J lost 7 bases; unmatched junction nucleotides: 7. CDR1 is SNHLY and CDR2 is FYNNEI in the germline V gene. This CDR3 is 13 amino acids long.

V usage is TRBV13 and J usage is TRBJ2-5, with 15 bases identical to TRBD2. CDR3 length: 14 amino acids. Per germline, CDR1 PRHDT and CDR2 FYEKMQ (reference sequence). J was trimmed by 9 bases and V by 5 bases; bases with no gene match: 4. CDR3 in DNA: TGTGCCAGCAGCCCAGGACTAGCGGGAGGGGCCCAGTACTTC. Translation gives CASSPGLAGGAQYF.

The chain couples TRBV19 to TRBJ2-1; TRBD2 might be the D (7 bases). The CDR3 contains 16 residues. V was shortened by 3 bases and J by 2 bases, with 14 bases between the two germline ends. CDR1 LNHDA and CDR2 SQIVND come from the germline V gene (reference sequence). Here the CDR3 reads CASSIRGARAYNEQFF. The CDR3 DNA is TGTGCCAGTAGTATTCGGGGGGCGAGGGCCTACAATGAGCAGTTCTTC.

This chain joins TRBV13 and TRBJ2-7, with 7 bases identical to TRBD2. This CDR3 has 13 amino acids. Trimming at V came to 5 bases and at J to 7 bases, leaving 8 bases not matched to a gene. Germline assignment: CDR1 PRHDT and CDR2 FYEKMQ (reference sequence). The CDR3 DNA follows: TGTGCCAGCAGCCCCGGGACTATGGATGAGCAGTACTTC. This sequence encodes CASSPGTMDEQYF. Supplemented by reference TRBV13 and TRBJ2-7, the full variable domain reads AAGVIQSPRHLIKEKRETATLKCYPIPRHDTVYWYQQGPGQDPQFLISFYEKMQSDKGSIPDRFSAQQFSDYHSELNMSSLELGDSALYFCASSPGTMDEQYFGPGTRLTVT.

The chain uses TRBV2 and TRBJ2-7, with TRBD2 identical over 13 bases. The junction had 8 bases not matched to a gene; V was cut back by 5 bases and J by 1 base. The CDR3 totals 17 residues. The V gene's germline CDR1 is SNHLY and CDR2 FYNNEI. The CDR3 sequence: CASSPWGLAGRSYEQYF. The CDR3 nucleotides are TGTGCCAGCAGTCCATGGGGACTAGCGGGAAGGTCCTACGAGCAGTACTTC.

The chain joins TRBV29-1 to TRBJ2-7; 8 bases map to TRBD2. With V trimmed by 6 bases and J by 6 bases, 31 bases remained unmatched. Germline lookup yields CDR1 SQVTM and CDR2 ANQGSEA. CDR3 length equals 20 residues. The CDR3 spells CSVLGTGERIPGGKQGEQYF. The CDR3 DNA sequence: TGCAGCGTCCTTGGAACGGGGGAGCGGATTCCGGGGGGGAAACAGGGCGAGCAGTACTTC.

The V gene is TRBV27, the J gene TRBJ2-7; 9 bases agree with TRBD1. The CDR3 is made up of 15 amino acids. J was trimmed by 6 bases and V by 4 bases; bases with no gene match: 10. Germline lookup yields CDR1 MNHEY and CDR2 SMNVEV (reference sequence). DNA for the CDR3: TGTGCCAGCAGTTCGTCACAGGGGGCGCTGGGCGAGCAGTACTTC. Translation: CASSSSQGALGEQYF.

The V call is TRBV21-1, the J call TRBJ2-7; the D segment call TRBD1 is taken from the table without a DNA check. TRBV21-1 is shown as a pseudogene. The CDR3 runs to 14 residues. The CDR3 is CASSRRDSADEQYF. The DNA for the CDR3 is TGTGCCAGCAGCCGTCGGGACAGCGCAGACGAGCAGTACTTC.

The genes are TRBV30 and TRBJ2-5; D perhaps matches TRBD2 (6 bases). Gene TRBJ2-7 matches the end of the DNA better, so the J call may be wrong. CDR1 is GTSNPN and CDR2 is SVGIG in the germline V gene (reference sequence). The CDR3 is 16 amino acids. The CDR3 DNA follows: TGTGCCTGGAGTGTTGGGGTGCGACTAGAGGTCAACGAGCAGTACTTC. Its protein is CAWSVGVRLEVNEQYF.